These 32 T cell receptor beta chains were all obtained from the same sample, sequenced in a study of T cells in Graves' hyperthyroidism and ophthalmopathy. Amplified TCR beta CDR3 regions derived from RNA transcripts. The TCR CDR3 first-round RT-PCR relied on the HTBI primer set. MiXCR, run by TCRdb on the multiplex PCR reads, gives a single entry per CDR3 protein. The table shows 650,000 to 700,000 distinct CDR3 sequences, with roughly 17% occurring only once. The sample was blood. These TCRs come from a man in his fifties or sixties with Graves' hyperthyroidism.

This clonotype was detected many times. The V gene is TRBV2, the J gene TRBJ2-1, with 13 bases matching TRBD2. Trimming removed 5 bases from V and 8 bases from J; junction bases left unmatched: 6. Per the germline V gene, CDR1 is SNHLY and CDR2 is FYNNEI. This CDR3 has 15 amino acids. In nucleotides, the CDR3 is TGTGCCAGCAGTAGGACTAGCGGGAGAGGCCATGAGCAGTTCTTC. Translation gives CASSRTSGRGHEQFF.

The V gene is TRBV11-2, the J gene TRBJ2-7; no reliable D call. CDR3 size: 15 residues. Germline assignment: CDR1 SGHAT and CDR2 FQNNGV. V dropped 0 bases and J dropped 2 bases, with 11 bases sitting between them. The DNA for the CDR3 is TGTGCCAGCAGCTTAGAACGGGTACTTACCTACGAGCAGTACTTC. Translated, it gives CASSLERVLTYEQYF.

This clonotype was counted between two and nine times. The J gene is TRBJ2-3, the V gene TRBV6-2 or TRBV6-3; 9 bases fit TRBD2. Germline CDR1 is MNHEY and CDR2 is SVGEGT. Trimming cost V 6 bases and J 0 bases; bases outside gene matches: 7. CDR3 length: 16 residues. CDR3 in amino acids: CASRERLAVSTDTQYF. CDR3 coding DNA: TGTGCCAGCAGAGAACGACTAGCGGTTAGCACAGATACGCAGTATTTT.

In its sample, this clonotype was seen many times. This CDR3 reads CASSLGGGGRDEQYF. In DNA, the CDR3 is TGTGCCAGCAGTTTGGGGGGGGGGGGCAGGGACGAGCAGTACTTC. The chain uses TRBV12-3 or TRBV12-4 and TRBJ2-7; D is perhaps TRBD2 (7 bases). There are 15 residues in the CDR3. Trimming removed 3 bases at V and 5 bases at J, with 17 bases between.

This clonotype has ten or more counts. V is TRBV18 and J is TRBJ1-1; no clear D. Trimming took 0 bases from V and 1 from J, leaving 3 bases between them. This CDR3 has 13 residues. Germline V gene data show CDR1 as KGHSH and CDR2 as LQKENI. The CDR3 region has the DNA TGTGCCAGCTCACCACCGGCGAACACTGAAGCTTTCTTT. It is translated as CASSPPANTEAFF.

This clonotype was counted many times. V is TRBV12-3 or TRBV12-4 and J is TRBJ2-1; 12 nucleotides line up with TRBD2. There are 15 residues in the CDR3. The J segment lost 3 bases and the V segment lost 7 bases, leaving 4 bases of the junction unmatched. The CDR3 DNA reads as TGTGCCAGCACCCCGACTAGCGGGGGCTACAATGAGCAGTTCTTC. Amino acids: CASTPTSGGYNEQFF.

In this sample, this clonotype turned up many times. This sequence joins TRBV9 and TRBJ2-5; 9 bases agree with TRBD2. The length of the CDR3 is 17 residues. Per the germline V gene, CDR1 is SGDLS and CDR2 is YYNGEE. The V and J ends lost 3 bases and 4 bases, in that order; junction bases with no gene match: 13. CDR3 sequence: CASSAPKVAGVGETQYF. The CDR3 DNA reads as TGTGCCAGCAGCGCCCCGAAGGTAGCGGGAGTTGGAGAGACCCAGTACTTC.

The V call is TRBV6-1, the J call TRBJ1-2; 10 positions agree with TRBD1. CDR1 and CDR2 (germline): MNHNS, SASEGT. V gave up 6 bases and J gave up 2 bases; unmatched junction bases: 9. The CDR3 sequence is 16 residues long. The CDR3 DNA sequence: TGTGCCAGCAGCCAAAATCCGGGACAGGGGAACTATGGCTACACCTTC. Protein: CASSQNPGQGNYGYTF.

This clonotype was seen repeatedly, ten times or more. The rearrangement uses TRBV28 and TRBJ1-5, with D maybe TRBD1 (5 bases). The CDR3 extends over 15 amino acids. Germline V lookup: CDR1 MDHEN, CDR2 SYDVKM. The V end lost 5 bases, the J end lost 0 bases, and 11 bases lay between the germline ends. The chain's CDR3 is CASSGRDGSNQPQHF. In DNA, the CDR3 is TGTGCCAGCAGTGGACGGGACGGTAGCAATCAGCCCCAGCATTTT.

This clonotype turned up a few times. The chain joins TRBV9 to TRBJ2-1; D is possibly TRBD1 or TRBD2 (7 bases each). V dropped 0 bases and J dropped 10 bases, with 14 bases sitting between them. CDR1 and CDR2 (germline): SGDLS, YYNGEE. This CDR3 has 14 residues. The CDR3 reads CASSVGGGQTEQFF. CDR3 sequence (DNA): TGTGCCAGCAGCGTAGGGGGGGGACAGACAGAGCAGTTCTTC.

Worth noting for this clonotype: At one of its ends the junction is not consistent with the germline gene, which may arise from a read error. V usage is TRBV9 and J usage is TRBJ2-1; D is undetermined. The CDR3 is 14 amino acids. Germline V gene sequence: CDR1 SGDLS, CDR2 YYNGEE. The CDR3 spells CDSSDIESYNEQFF. CDR3 bases: TGTGACAGCAGCGATATAGAATCCTACAATGAGCAGTTCTTC.

This clonotype was counted many times. V and J are TRBV7-9 and TRBJ1-1; no clear D. CDR1 and CDR2 from the germline V gene are SEHNR and FQNEAQ (reference sequence). Trimming took 1 base from V and 8 from J, leaving 8 bases between them. The CDR3 covers 12 residues. CDR3 region: CASSLDGSEAFF. The CDR3 coding sequence is TGTGCCAGCAGCTTAGATGGTTCCGAAGCTTTCTTT.

A word on this clonotype: The CDR3 does not close with the conserved phenylalanine or tryptophan, likely indicating a read error. The chain is built from TRBV5-1 and TRBJ1-1, with 9 bases fitting TRBD1. Germline-derived CDR1 and CDR2 are SGHRS and YFSETQ. The V and J ends lost 4 bases and 5 bases, in that order; junction bases with no gene match: 9. The CDR3 is made up of 15 amino acids. The CDR3 region is CASSVGTGSVTEAFV. As DNA, the CDR3 is TGCGCCAGCAGCGTGGGGACAGGGTCGGTGACTGAAGCTTTCGTT.

V and J are TRBV7-6 and TRBJ1-5; no clear D gene. Per the germline V gene, CDR1 is SGHVS and CDR2 is FNYEAQ. The CDR3 is 13 residues long. Trimming shortened V by 2 bases and J by 6 bases, and 8 bases separated the two germline ends. CDR3 in amino acids: CASSLSLRQPQHF. DNA of the CDR3: TGTGCCAGCAGCTTATCTTTGCGTCAGCCCCAGCATTTT.

This rearrangement joins TRBV12-3 or TRBV12-4 to TRBJ2-7, with D possibly TRBD1 on 6 matching bases. The V and J ends lost 6 bases and 5 bases respectively, with 17 bases between them. The CDR3 is made up of 14 amino acids. The CDR3 nucleotides are TGTGCCAGCAGAAATGTGGGGGCGCCTAACGAGCAGTACTTC. It specifies CASRNVGAPNEQYF.

There are a few counts of this clonotype. V is TRBV6-1 and J is TRBJ2-7, with D maybe TRBD2 (6 bases). Germline V gives CDR1 MNHNS, CDR2 SASEGT. V lost 3 bases to trimming and J lost 7 bases, with 22 bases between them. This CDR3 is built from 16 residues. The CDR3 coding sequence is TGTGCCAGCAGTGATGGGGGGTGGTTATCGGCCAGGGAGCAGTACTTC. Translation: CASSDGGWLSAREQYF.

This clonotype showed up many times. The V and J genes are TRBV18 and TRBJ1-4; no definite D call. Germline V gives CDR1 KGHSH, CDR2 LQKENI. The germline V and J ends were trimmed by 0 bases and 5 bases, with 13 bases remaining between them. There are 16 residues in the CDR3. The CDR3 nucleotides read TGTGCCAGCTCACCACCCCGTAGAGACCGGAATGAAAAACTGTTTTTT. Protein: CASSPPRRDRNEKLFF.

This sequence joins TRBV19 and TRBJ1-3, with no clear D. V lost 2 bases, J lost 0 bases, and 8 bases lay in between. CDR1 LNHDA and CDR2 SQIVND come from the germline V gene (reference sequence). The CDR3 runs 15 residues. The DNA of the CDR3 is TGTGCCAGTAGTATAACGACGGACTCTGGAAACACCATATATTTT. Translated: CASSITTDSGNTIYF.

The genes are TRBV5-1 and TRBJ2-6; a possible D gene is TRBD2 (6 bases). V lost 5 bases to trimming and J lost 0 bases, with 15 bases between them. CDR3 size: 17 residues. Germline V CDR1 and CDR2: SGHRS, YFSETQ. In DNA form, the CDR3 reads TGCGCCAGCAGAGCGGTTGGAGGGCCCTCTGGGGCCAACGTCCTGACTTTC. Translated, it gives CASRAVGGPSGANVLTF.

The genes are TRBV28 and TRBJ1-5, with a possible D match to TRBD1 (6 bases). The CDR3 extends over 13 amino acids. CDR1 and CDR2 (germline): MDHEN, SYDVKM. The V gene lost 7 bases and the J gene lost 4 bases, with 11 bases spanning the gap. CDR3 sequence: CASKPQGNQPQHF. The CDR3 region has the DNA TGTGCCAGCAAACCACAGGGTAATCAGCCCCAGCATTTT. Based on the CDR3 plus reference TRBV28 and TRBJ1-5, the full variable domain is DVKVTQSSRYLVKRTGEKVFLECVQDMDHENMFWYRQDPGLGLRLIYFSYDVKMKEKGDIPEGYSVSREKKERFSLILESASTNQTSMYLCASKPQGNQPQHFGDGTRLSIL.

The rearrangement uses TRBV28 and TRBJ2-3; D is undetermined. Germline V gene lookup returns CDR1 MDHEN and CDR2 SYDVKM. The CDR3 is 14 residues long. Trimming removed 5 bases from V and 2 bases from J, with 11 bases in between. CDR3 sequence (DNA): TGTGCCAGCAGTATAAGTCCGTTCACAGATACGCAGTATTTT. Its translation: CASSISPFTDTQYF.

This clonotype was detected a few times. This rearrangement joins TRBV28 to TRBJ2-7, with a possible D match to TRBD2 (5 bases). The length of the CDR3 is 15 residues. Germline V CDR1 and CDR2: MDHEN, SYDVKM. V lost 5 bases to trimming and J lost 3 bases, with 17 bases between them. CDR3 DNA sequence: TGTGCCAGCAGTGCTCCTAGTGCGGGTTTCTACGAGCAGTACTTC. Its protein is CASSAPSAGFYEQYF.

This clonotype was seen ten or more times. The rearrangement links TRBV27 to TRBJ1-1, with unresolved D. The length of the CDR3 is 14 residues. Looked up from germline, CDR1 is MNHEY and CDR2 is SMNVEV (reference sequence). V shed 6 bases and J shed 0 bases, with 11 bases lying between them. CDR3 in DNA: TGTGCCAGCAGACCCCGTTTGGTGAACACTGAAGCTTTCTTT. Translating gives CASRPRLVNTEAFF.

In its sample, this clonotype was seen many times. The chain is built from TRBV11-3 and TRBJ1-4; 9 bases fit TRBD1. The J segment lost 8 bases and the V segment lost 5 bases, leaving 6 bases of the junction unmatched. The CDR3 spans 14 residues. The V gene's germline CDR1 is SGHNT and CDR2 YENEEA. CDR3 in DNA: TGTGCCAGCAGCCAGGGACAGGGAAGCGAAAAACTGTTTTTT. Amino acid sequence: CASSQGQGSEKLFF.

This chain connects TRBV13 to TRBJ1-1, with D unresolved. Germline CDR1 PRHDT, CDR2 FYEKMQ (reference sequence). Trimming left V 5 bases short and J 6 bases short, with 13 bases between. The CDR3 length is 13 residues. DNA for the CDR3: TGTGCCAGCAGCGAGTGGACCGGGGCTGAAGCTTTCTTT. It specifies CASSEWTGAEAFF.

At least ten counts were recorded for this clonotype. In DNA form, the CDR3 reads TGTGCCAGCACCCCGGCGGGAGCGGGAGGAACCTACGAGCAGTACTTC. Translating gives CASTPAGAGGTYEQYF. This chain joins TRBV28 and TRBJ2-7; 9 positions match TRBD2. The CDR3 contains 16 residues. V lost 7 bases to trimming and J lost 2 bases; unmatched junction nucleotides: 12. Germline CDR1 is MDHEN and CDR2 is SYDVKM.

This clonotype was found a few times. The CDR3 reads CASSAGPGRFYNEQFF. CDR3 DNA: TGTGCCAGCAGCGCGGGCCCAGGACGGTTCTACAATGAGCAGTTCTTC. V is TRBV9 and J is TRBJ2-1; no clear D. Trimming removed 3 bases at V and 3 bases at J, with 16 bases between. CDR1 and CDR2 (germline): SGDLS, YYNGEE. The CDR3 spans 16 residues.

The chain recombines TRBV6-1 with TRBJ2-3; D gene unclear. The CDR3 loop spans 13 amino acids. The germline gives CDR1 MNHNS, CDR2 SASEGT. Trimming left V 6 bases short and J 8 bases short, with 15 bases between. The DNA for the CDR3 is TGTGCCAGCAGAGTTACGAGCACTCGTACGCAGTATTTT. It yields the protein CASRVTSTRTQYF.

This clonotype was seen many times. The CDR3 protein is CASSVEGRRYEQYF. Here the CDR3 DNA reads TGTGCCAGCAGCGTAGAAGGCCGACGCTACGAGCAGTACTTC. This rearrangement joins TRBV9 to TRBJ2-7; D gene unclear. The ends were cut back, 0 bases at V and 3 bases at J, with 10 bases in the middle. The V gene's germline CDR1 is SGDLS and CDR2 YYNGEE. The CDR3 length is 14 residues.

This clonotype was detected many times. The chain recombines TRBV12-3 or TRBV12-4 with TRBJ1-2; perhaps TRBD1 as D (5 bases). The ends were cut back, 1 base at V and 4 bases at J, with 10 bases in the middle. This CDR3 has 14 residues. DNA of the CDR3: TGTGCCAGCAGTTTAGGGGGGTATGCCTATGGCTACACCTTC. Encoded protein: CASSLGGYAYGYTF.

In its sample, this clonotype was seen a few times. A much larger clone differs by one base, so this may be a read error. This likely comes from a read error, as the CDR3 has no conserved phenylalanine or tryptophan at its end. The V gene is TRBV5-1, the J gene TRBJ1-1; no reliable D call. This CDR3 region has 14 residues. The germline V gene has CDR1 SGHRS and CDR2 YFSETQ. Deletions cut 2 bases from V and 1 base from J, with 9 bases between. CDR3 loop: CASSLFGGNTEAFC. The CDR3 DNA follows: TGCGCCAGCAGCTTATTCGGAGGGAACACTGAAGCTTTCTGT.

The CDR3 DNA reads as TGCGCCAGCAGTGAGTCGCTGGGACTAGCGGGAGTTCGGGCTGAGCAGTTCTTC. Translated: CASSESLGLAGVRAEQFF. The chain links TRBV10-1 to TRBJ2-1; 14 nucleotides agree with TRBD2. CDR1 is WNHNN, CDR2 SYGVQD, per germline (reference sequence). The J segment lost 9 bases and the V segment lost 0 bases, leaving 10 bases of the junction unmatched. CDR3 length: 18 residues.